This TCR beta chain was obtained from a study of blood T cells in healthy people across ages. Study observations and caveats: Age showed a roughly linear inverse relationship with TCR beta diversity per million T cells. Unsorted PBMCs prevented conclusive naive versus antigen-experienced comparison.

The authors isolated at least 7 million PBMCs per sample. Then a second PCR, running roughly 7 to 11 cycles, was carried out with a sample-barcoded 5' primer and a J-beta primer mix. Each cDNA molecule carried a tag from a template-switch adaptor that contained 12 random nucleotides. A single record per CDR3 protein comes from TCRdb applying MiXCR to the 5' RACE reads. The sample has around 500,000 distinct CDR3 sequences, more than 45% seen once. This clonotype showed up many times. Its antigen is still unknown. The CDR3 covers 19 residues. Germline V lookup: CDR1 SEHNR, CDR2 FQNEAQ (reference sequence). The junction had 17 bases not matched to a gene; V was cut back by 7 bases and J by 1 base.

The specimen was blood. The V call is TRBV7-9, the J call TRBJ2-1; 9 bases fit TRBD2. The sequence was collected from a man at least 80 years old in good health. The CDR3 loop reads CASIEEGSGRILSYNEQFF. CDR3 nucleotides: TGTGCCAGCATAGAAGAGGGTAGCGGGAGAATACTGTCCTACAATGAGCAGTTCTTC. The full variable domain, its missing parts supplied by reference TRBV7-9 and TRBJ2-1, is DTGVSQNPRHKITKRGQNVTFRCDPISEHNRLYWYRQTLGQGPEFLTYFQNEAQLEKSRLLSDRFSAERPKGSFSTLEIQRTEQGDSAMYLCASIEEGSGRILSYNEQFFGPGTRLTVL.